This T cell receptor (beta chain) was sequenced for a study of blood T cells in healthy people across ages. The germline V gene has CDR1 MDHEN and CDR2 SYDVKM. The V segment lost 5 bases and the J segment 3 bases; nucleotides outside the gene matches: 9. This CDR3 spans 15 amino acids. Combining a sample-barcoded 5' primer with a J-beta primer mix, a second PCR ran for 7 to 11 cycles. TCRdb reprocessed the 5' RACE reads via MiXCR and lists one record per CDR3 protein. The sample has almost 1 million distinct CDR3 sequences, about 53% seen once. This clonotype came up once. The TCR sequence derives from a woman aged 55-70 years in good health. The chain links TRBV28 to TRBJ2-7; 8 bases agree with TRBD1. The sequenced material came from blood. The CDR3 DNA sequence: TGTGCCAGCAGTGCTCCGGGACAGGCGATCTACGAGCAGTACTTC. It encodes CASSAPGQAIYEQYF.